Shown below are 18 T cell receptor beta chains from a single sample sequenced in a study of T cells after somatic rescue of genetic block. Only in-frame clones appear in the TCRdb table, and some are missing; sequencing was by immunoSEQ multiplex PCR. The table has roughly 65,000 clones, 80% to 95% seen once. The sample consisted of peripheral blood mononuclear cells (PBMCs). The receptors derive from a man in his forties or fifties.

The J gene is TRBJ1-5, the V gene TRBV18; D is perhaps TRBD1 (5 bases). Trimming removed 6 bases from V and 0 bases from J, with 18 bases in between. Germline values: CDR1 KGHSH, CDR2 LQKENI. The CDR3 runs 17 residues. Here the CDR3 DNA reads TGTGCCAGCTCCCCTTATGGAGGGACCTATAGCAATCAGCCCCAGCATTTT. Translation: CASSPYGGTYSNQPQHF.

The chain uses TRBV29-1 and TRBJ2-1, with D perhaps matching TRBD1 (7 bases). In germline, CDR1 is SQVTM, CDR2 ANQGSEA. V lost 6 bases to trimming and J lost 9 bases, with 18 bases between them. The length of the CDR3 is 13 residues. The CDR3 region has the DNA TGCAGCGTCGGGGGACAGTCTCTGGGTGAGCAGTTCTTC. Its protein is CSVGGQSLGEQFF.

The chain links TRBV6-1 to TRBJ2-7; a weak D match, TRBD1 (6 bases). Germline CDR1 MNHNS, CDR2 SASEGT. This CDR3 region has 12 residues. The V end was cut by 6 bases, the J end by 5 bases, with 11 bases between. The CDR3 DNA sequence: TGTGCCAGCAGCCTTACAGGGAACGAGCAGTACTTC. It specifies CASSLTGNEQYF.

V is TRBV7-9 and J is TRBJ2-1; 9 bases are a match to TRBD2. CDR1 is SEHNR and CDR2 is FQNEAQ in the germline V gene (reference sequence). This CDR3 comprises 16 residues. V was clipped by 0 bases and J by 3 bases; unmatched bases: 3. The CDR3 DNA sequence: TGTGCCAGCAGCTTAGCCGGCGGGAGGGTCTACAATGAGCAGTTCTTC. Protein product: CASSLAGGRVYNEQFF.

The table lists this clone with a count of one. This chain links TRBV10-1 with TRBJ2-7, with D possibly being TRBD2 (6 bases). Per the germline V gene, CDR1 is WNHNN and CDR2 is SYGVQD (reference sequence). The V gene lost 0 bases and the J gene lost 2 bases, with 8 bases spanning the gap. The CDR3 totals 14 residues. CDR3 loop: CASSESGLPYEQYF. Here the CDR3 DNA reads TGCGCCAGCAGTGAGTCGGGACTGCCCTACGAGCAGTACTTC.

The DNA of the CDR3 is TGCGCCAGCAGCTTCGGTTATCCACAGGGTGCCCCCCCCCGATATCAGCCCCAGCATTTT. Its protein is CASSFGYPQGAPPRYQPQHF. The chain uses TRBV5-1 and TRBJ1-5, with D perhaps TRBD1 (6 bases). Germline values: CDR1 SGHRS, CDR2 YFSETQ. The germline V and J ends were trimmed by 2 bases and 5 bases, with 29 bases remaining between them. This CDR3 region has 20 residues.

The CDR3 loop is CASSQDLVFSLDITTNEKLFF. The CDR3 coding sequence is TGCGCCAGCAGCCAAGATTTGGTGTTTTCCTTAGACATTACAACTAATGAAAAACTGTTTTTT. This chain links TRBV4-3 with TRBJ1-4, with D uncertain. The CDR3 spans 21 residues. Looked up from germline, CDR1 is LGHNA and CDR2 is YSLEER. V was clipped by 0 bases and J by 0 bases, with 23 bases between them.

V gene TRBV6-4 combines with J gene TRBJ2-3, with 9 nucleotides matching TRBD2. There are 14 residues in the CDR3. The ends lost 10 bases at V and 2 bases at J; junction bases unmatched: 7. Looked up from germline, CDR1 is MRHNA and CDR2 is SNTAGT. The CDR3 sequence: CATRTSADTDTQYF. CDR3 DNA sequence: TGTGCCACCAGGACTAGCGCTGACACAGATACGCAGTATTTT.

The chain couples TRBV2 to TRBJ2-5; possible D gene TRBD2, 5 bases. The length of the CDR3 is 14 residues. Germline values: CDR1 SNHLY, CDR2 FYNNEI. Trimming removed 7 bases from V and 5 bases from J, with 17 bases in between. The CDR3 protein is CASTEAVLAETQYF. The DNA for the CDR3 is TGTGCCAGCACCGAAGCGGTATTAGCTGAGACCCAGTACTTC.

V gene TRBV5-4 combines with J gene TRBJ1-2; tentative D call: TRBD1 (5 bases). Germline values: CDR1 SGHNT, CDR2 YYREEE (reference sequence). The CDR3 covers 14 residues. V was shortened by 2 bases and J by 6 bases, with 14 bases between the two germline ends. The CDR3 protein is CASSLVRDSNGYTF. CDR3 bases: TGTGCCAGCAGCTTAGTTCGCGACAGTAATGGCTACACCTTC.

A few counts support this clone. This chain links TRBV7-9 with TRBJ1-1; no reliable D call. The CDR3 consists of 13 residues. The V and J ends lost 1 base and 3 bases respectively, with 6 bases between them. Per germline, CDR1 SEHNR and CDR2 FQNEAQ (reference sequence). For the CDR3, the DNA is TGTGCCAGCAGCTTAGGGACCGACACTGAAGCTTTCTTT. Amino acids: CASSLGTDTEAFF.

The genes are TRBV7-9 and TRBJ1-4; 7 bases agree with TRBD1. The CDR3 contains 14 residues. Germline V gene data show CDR1 as SEHNR and CDR2 as FQNEAQ (reference sequence). The V and J ends lost 5 bases and 7 bases, in that order; junction bases with no gene match: 7. The CDR3 reads CASSPTGNLEKLFF. CDR3 sequence (DNA): TGTGCCAGCAGCCCGACAGGGAACCTTGAAAAACTGTTTTTT.

The gene calls are TRBV5-4 and TRBJ2-3; no clear D gene. This CDR3 comprises 14 residues. Trimming took 4 bases from V and 3 from J, leaving 12 bases between them. Per germline, CDR1 SGHNT and CDR2 YYREEE (reference sequence). The CDR3 DNA follows: TGTGCCAGCAGCCCAGCGCTTGGGACAGATACGCAGTATTTT. Its protein is CASSPALGTDTQYF.

The gene calls are TRBV4-3 and TRBJ2-3; 10 nucleotides align to TRBD1. This CDR3 is 16 amino acids long. J gave up 3 bases and V 2 bases, and 5 bases lay outside the gene matches. Looked up from germline, CDR1 is LGHNA and CDR2 is YSLEER. The CDR3: CASSQRTGGSTDTQYF. The CDR3 DNA is TGCGCCAGCAGCCAACGGACAGGGGGAAGTACAGATACGCAGTATTTT.

J is TRBJ1-2 and V is TRBV7-3; D uncertain. V lost 5 bases to trimming and J lost 0 bases, with 16 bases between them. Germline V lookup: CDR1 SGHTA, CDR2 FQGTGA. This CDR3 region has 16 residues. CDR3 in amino acids: CASSPGGITTNYGYTF. CDR3 nucleotide sequence: TGTGCCAGCAGCCCCGGAGGCATAACCACTAACTATGGCTACACCTTC.

To note about this clone: An end of the junction differs from the germline gene, which may be a read error. The rearrangement links TRBV7-2 to TRBJ1-5; 7 nucleotides line up with TRBD1. Germline values: CDR1 SGHTA, CDR2 FQGNSA. The CDR3 has 13 amino acids. DNA for the CDR3: TGTGCCAGCAGCTTCAGGGGGAATCAGTCCCAGCATTTT. Its translation is CASSFRGNQSQHF.

CDR3 amino acids: CASGLPSRGAGGYTF. For the CDR3, the DNA is TGTGCTAGTGGTTTGCCCTCCCGGGGGGCGGGTGGCTACACCTTC. The chain has TRBV12-5 and TRBJ1-2, with a tentative D call TRBD1 (6 bases). This CDR3 region has 15 residues. Per the germline V gene, CDR1 is LGHNT and CDR2 is FRNRAP. V shed 2 bases and J shed 7 bases, with 17 bases lying between them. Variable domain in full (rest from reference TRBV12-5 and TRBJ1-2): DARVTQTPRHKVTEMGQEVTMRCQPILGHNTVFWYRQTMMQGLELLAYFRNRAPLDDSGMPKDRFSAEMPDATLATLKIQPSEPRDSAVYFCASGLPSRGAGGYTFGSGTRLTVV.

The chain carries TRBV6-1 and TRBJ2-7, with 14 bases fitting TRBD2. The V segment lost 6 bases and the J segment 3 bases; nucleotides outside the gene matches: 4. The CDR3 runs 15 residues. Germline loops: CDR1 MNHNS, CDR2 SASEGT. The CDR3 loop is CASREGTSGSYEQYF. The CDR3 DNA follows: TGTGCCAGCAGAGAGGGGACTAGCGGGAGCTACGAGCAGTACTTC.